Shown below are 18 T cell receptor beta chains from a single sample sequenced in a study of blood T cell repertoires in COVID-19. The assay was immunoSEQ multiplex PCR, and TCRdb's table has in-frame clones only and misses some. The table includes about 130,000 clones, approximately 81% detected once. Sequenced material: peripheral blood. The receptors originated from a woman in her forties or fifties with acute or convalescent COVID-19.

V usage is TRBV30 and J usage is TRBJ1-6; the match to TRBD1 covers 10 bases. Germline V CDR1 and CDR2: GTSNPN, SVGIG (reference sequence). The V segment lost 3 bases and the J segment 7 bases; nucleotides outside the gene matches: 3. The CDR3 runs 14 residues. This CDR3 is CAWSRGQGNSPLHF. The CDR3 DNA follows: TGTGCCTGGAGCAGGGGACAGGGGAATTCACCCCTCCACTTT.

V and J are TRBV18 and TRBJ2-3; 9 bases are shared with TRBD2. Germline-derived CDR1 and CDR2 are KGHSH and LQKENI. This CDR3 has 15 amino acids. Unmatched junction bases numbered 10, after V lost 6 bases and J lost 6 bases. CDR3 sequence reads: CASSPLAGMWDTQYF. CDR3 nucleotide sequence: TGTGCCAGCTCCCCGCTAGCGGGGATGTGGGATACGCAGTATTTT.

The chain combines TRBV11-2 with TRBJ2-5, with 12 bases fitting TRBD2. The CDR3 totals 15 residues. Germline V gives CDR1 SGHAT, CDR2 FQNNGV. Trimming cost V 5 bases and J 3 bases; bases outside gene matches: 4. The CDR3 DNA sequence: TGTGCCAGCAGCCCGAGACTAGCGGGGGAAGAGACCCAGTACTTC. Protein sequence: CASSPRLAGEETQYF.

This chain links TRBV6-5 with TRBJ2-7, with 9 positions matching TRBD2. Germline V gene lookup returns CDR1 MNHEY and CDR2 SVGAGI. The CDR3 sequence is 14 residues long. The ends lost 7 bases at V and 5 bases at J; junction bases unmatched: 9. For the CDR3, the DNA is TGTGCCAGCACCCCATTTAGCGGGAGTAACGAGCAGTACTTC. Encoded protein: CASTPFSGSNEQYF.

CDR3 sequence: CASSSGGFMMDRSSGELFF. The CDR3 DNA sequence: TGTGCCAGCAGCTCGGGGGGGTTCATGATGGACAGGTCATCCGGGGAGCTGTTTTTT. The chain has TRBV9 and TRBJ2-2; tentative D call: TRBD2 (8 bases). There are 19 residues in the CDR3. Germline V gene data show CDR1 as SGDLS and CDR2 as YYNGEE. V gave up 4 bases and J gave up 6 bases, with 28 bases separating them. Together with reference TRBV9 and TRBJ2-2, the CDR3 gives the full variable domain: DSGVTQTPKHLITATGQRVTLRCSPRSGDLSVYWYQQSLDQGLQFLIQYYNGEERAKGNILERFSAQQFPDLHSELNLSSLELGDSALYFCASSSGGFMMDRSSGELFFGEGSRLTVL.

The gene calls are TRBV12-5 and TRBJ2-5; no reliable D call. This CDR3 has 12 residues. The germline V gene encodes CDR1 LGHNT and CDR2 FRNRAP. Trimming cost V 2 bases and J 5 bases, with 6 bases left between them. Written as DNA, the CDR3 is TGTGCTAGTGGTTTGACACCGGAGACCCAGTACTTC. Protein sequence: CASGLTPETQYF.

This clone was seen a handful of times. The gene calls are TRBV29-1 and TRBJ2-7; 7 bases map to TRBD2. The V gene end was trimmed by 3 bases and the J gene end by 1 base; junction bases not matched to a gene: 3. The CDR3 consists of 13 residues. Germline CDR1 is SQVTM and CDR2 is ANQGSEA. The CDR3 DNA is TGCAGCGTTGAGGGCGGGGGTTCCTACGAGCAGTACTTC. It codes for CSVEGGGSYEQYF.

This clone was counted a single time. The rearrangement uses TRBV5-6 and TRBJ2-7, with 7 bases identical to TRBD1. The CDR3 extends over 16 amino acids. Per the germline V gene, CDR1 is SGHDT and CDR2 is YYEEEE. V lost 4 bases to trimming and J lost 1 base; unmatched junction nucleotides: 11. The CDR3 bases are TGTGCCAGCAGCCCGACAGGGAAGGCCCTATCCTACGAGCAGTACTTC. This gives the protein CASSPTGKALSYEQYF. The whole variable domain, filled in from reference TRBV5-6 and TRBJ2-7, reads DAGVTQSPTHLIKTRGQQVTLRCSPKSGHDTVSWYQQALGQGPQFIFQYYEEEERQRGNFPDRFSGHQFPNYSSELNVNALLLGDSALYLCASSPTGKALSYEQYFGPGTRLTVT.

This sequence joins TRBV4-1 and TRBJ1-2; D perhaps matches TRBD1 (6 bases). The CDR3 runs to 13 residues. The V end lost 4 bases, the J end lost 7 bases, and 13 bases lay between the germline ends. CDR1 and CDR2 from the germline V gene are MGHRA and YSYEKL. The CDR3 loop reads CASSPNYRVGYTF. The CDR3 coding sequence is TGCGCCAGCAGCCCAAACTACAGGGTTGGCTACACCTTC.

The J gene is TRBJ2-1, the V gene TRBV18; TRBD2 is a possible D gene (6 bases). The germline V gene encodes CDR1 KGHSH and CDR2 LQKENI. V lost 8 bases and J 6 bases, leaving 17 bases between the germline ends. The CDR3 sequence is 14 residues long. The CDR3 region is CASTRGAGSNEQFF. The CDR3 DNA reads TGTGCCAGCACGCGAGGGGCGGGAAGCAATGAGCAGTTCTTC.

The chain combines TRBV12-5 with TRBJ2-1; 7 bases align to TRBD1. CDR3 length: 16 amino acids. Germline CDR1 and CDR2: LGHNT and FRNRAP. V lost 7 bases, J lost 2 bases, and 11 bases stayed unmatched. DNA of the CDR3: TGTGCTAGTGCCATATCAACAGGGGCGGCCTACAATGAGCAGTTCTTC. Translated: CASAISTGAAYNEQFF.

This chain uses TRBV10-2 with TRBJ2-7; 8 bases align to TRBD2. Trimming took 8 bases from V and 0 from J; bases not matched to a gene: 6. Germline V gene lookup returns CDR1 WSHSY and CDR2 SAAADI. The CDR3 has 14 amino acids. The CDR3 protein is CASGALAGSYEQYF. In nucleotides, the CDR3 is TGCGCCAGCGGGGCTCTAGCGGGCTCCTACGAGCAGTACTTC.

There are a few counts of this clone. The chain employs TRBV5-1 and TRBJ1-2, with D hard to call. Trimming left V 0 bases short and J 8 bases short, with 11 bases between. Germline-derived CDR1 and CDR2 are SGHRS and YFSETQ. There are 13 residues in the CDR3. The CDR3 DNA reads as TGCGCCAGCAGCTTGGTGGAGGGAGTGGGCTACACCTTC. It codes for CASSLVEGVGYTF.

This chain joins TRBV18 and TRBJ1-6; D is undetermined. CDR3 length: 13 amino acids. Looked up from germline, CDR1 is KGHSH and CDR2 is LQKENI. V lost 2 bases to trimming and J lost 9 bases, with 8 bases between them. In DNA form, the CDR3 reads TGTGCCAGCTCACCAGCCAGAAGTTCACCCCTCCACTTT. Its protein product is CASSPARSSPLHF.

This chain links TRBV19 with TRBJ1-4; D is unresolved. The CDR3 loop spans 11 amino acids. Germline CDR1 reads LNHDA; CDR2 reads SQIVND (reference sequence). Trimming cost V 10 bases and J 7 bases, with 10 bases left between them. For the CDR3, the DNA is TGTGCCACCCCGCCGGGTGAAAAACTGTTTTTT. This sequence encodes CATPPGEKLFF.

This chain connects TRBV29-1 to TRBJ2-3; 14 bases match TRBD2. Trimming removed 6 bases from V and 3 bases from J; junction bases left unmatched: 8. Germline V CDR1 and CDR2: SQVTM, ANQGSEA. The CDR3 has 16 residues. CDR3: CSVSGLAGVETDTQYF. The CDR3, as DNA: TGCAGCGTGTCGGGACTAGCGGGAGTCGAGACAGATACGCAGTATTTT.

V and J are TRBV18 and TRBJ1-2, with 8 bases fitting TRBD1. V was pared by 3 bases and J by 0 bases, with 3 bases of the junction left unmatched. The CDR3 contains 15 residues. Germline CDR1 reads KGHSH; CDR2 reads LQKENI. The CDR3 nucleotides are TGTGCCAGCTCACCTCAGGGGGCAACTAACTATGGCTACACCTTC. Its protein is CASSPQGATNYGYTF.

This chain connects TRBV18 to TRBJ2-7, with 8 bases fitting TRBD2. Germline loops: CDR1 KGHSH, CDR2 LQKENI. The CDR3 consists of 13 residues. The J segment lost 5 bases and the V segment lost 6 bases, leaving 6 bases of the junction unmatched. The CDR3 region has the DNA TGTGCCAGCTCCCCCCCGGGGGGGAACGAGCAGTACTTC. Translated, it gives CASSPPGGNEQYF.